A selection of T cell receptor beta chains follows, all from one sample in a study of regulatory T cells in long-lasting Graves disease. TCRdb called the multiplex PCR reads again in MiXCR, with one record for every CDR3 protein. In the table there are 700,000 or so distinct CDR3 sequences, about 32% of which are singletons. The source material was peripheral blood mononuclear cells (PBMCs), sampled when the disease was refractory, from a patient treated with antithyroid drugs. The receptors here all came from a female donor with Graves disease. Both conserved end residues are part of each CDR3. Only part of the rows carry a size: once, few, many, or a class if the clone is expanded.

j_gene: TRBJ1-5; abundance: few; len: 15; v_gene: TRBV6-1; CDR3aa: CASSEDGSRPRPQHF
j_gene: TRBJ2-2; abundance: NA; len: 17; v_gene: TRBV6-2/TRBV6-3; CDR3aa: CASSYPRGSQGTGELFF
j_gene: TRBJ2-7; abundance: NA; len: 15; v_gene: TRBV5-5; CDR3aa: CASSLDLAAAYEQYF
j_gene: TRBJ2-5; abundance: NA; len: 14; v_gene: TRBV12-3/TRBV12-4; CDR3aa: CASSFRTDQETQYF
j_gene: TRBJ1-6; abundance: NA; len: 15; v_gene: TRBV3-1; CDR3aa: CASSLESGGNSPLHF
j_gene: TRBJ2-7; abundance: many; len: 13; v_gene: TRBV28; CDR3aa: CASSLPKRGEQYF
j_gene: TRBJ1-2; abundance: many; len: 11; v_gene: TRBV28; CDR3aa: CATTFNYGYTF
j_gene: TRBJ2-5; abundance: many; len: 15; v_gene: TRBV2; CDR3aa: CASSEDLGAEETQYF
j_gene: TRBJ1-2; abundance: few; len: 15; v_gene: TRBV28; CDR3aa: CASSLGQGWKDGYTF
j_gene: TRBJ2-5; abundance: NA; len: 13; v_gene: TRBV20-1; CDR3aa: CSANGQGGETQYF
j_gene: TRBJ2-2; abundance: few; len: 15; v_gene: TRBV30; CDR3aa: CAWSVMGGNTGELFF
j_gene: TRBJ1-1; abundance: many; len: 18; v_gene: TRBV28; CDR3aa: CASSLRYRTAGGNAEAFF
j_gene: TRBJ1-6; abundance: NA; len: 15; v_gene: TRBV18; CDR3aa: CASSQGQGANSPLHF
j_gene: TRBJ2-4; abundance: many; len: 15; v_gene: TRBV5-6; CDR3aa: CASSLGGNRGDIQYF
j_gene: TRBJ2-7; abundance: once; len: 14; v_gene: TRBV28; CDR3aa: CASSVEIRGYEQYF
j_gene: TRBJ2-7; abundance: NA; len: 13; v_gene: TRBV29-1; CDR3aa: CSVGSGDGREQYF
j_gene: TRBJ1-3; abundance: few; len: 13; v_gene: TRBV11-2; CDR3aa: CASSLWVGNTIYF
j_gene: TRBJ2-7; abundance: few; len: 14; v_gene: TRBV7-2; CDR3aa: CASTSNRVSYEQYF
j_gene: TRBJ2-7; abundance: NA; len: 15; v_gene: TRBV27; CDR3aa: CASSLSGGGSYEQYF
j_gene: TRBJ1-2; abundance: few; len: 15; v_gene: TRBV27; CDR3aa: CASSLSRTFRYGYTF
j_gene: TRBJ2-7; abundance: NA; len: 14; v_gene: TRBV10-3; CDR3aa: CAISDVLGAYEQYF
j_gene: TRBJ1-4; abundance: NA; len: 17; v_gene: TRBV28; CDR3aa: CASSYTPPGQFNEKLFF